Shown below are 5 T cell receptor beta chains from a single sample sequenced in a study of beta chain features in type 1 diabetes. The study, taken as a whole, reports: Across all four CD4+ subsets, people with type 1 diabetes showed modestly shorter TCRB CDR3s.

Investigators reverse transcribed all isolated RNA, so they sequenced expressed TCRB transcripts. Sequenced by immunoSEQ multiplex PCR; TCRdb stores in-frame clones only, minus some. The sample records about 280,000 clones, 14% to 15% being singletons. These receptors' antigens are unknown. Material: naive CD4+ T cells from blood. The receptors come from a man between 18 and 29 years old with type 1 diabetes.

V is TRBV2 and J is TRBJ2-3; 7 positions agree with TRBD2. Germline lookup yields CDR1 SNHLY and CDR2 FYNNEI. This CDR3 has 15 residues. Unmatched junction bases numbered 8, after V lost 4 bases and J lost 4 bases. The CDR3 DNA follows: TGTGCCAGCAGTGCCCGTGGACTAGGCCCAGATACGCAGTATTTT. As protein: CASSARGLGPDTQYF.

There are a few counts of this clone. The V call is TRBV14, the J call TRBJ2-4; 7 bases fit TRBD2. V was pared by 4 bases and J by 7 bases, with 7 bases of the junction left unmatched. There are 14 residues in the CDR3. Per the germline V gene, CDR1 is SGHDN and CDR2 is FVKESK. The CDR3 spells CASSRGGTNNIQYF. The CDR3 DNA follows: TGTGCCAGCAGCCGGGGGGGAACAAATAACATTCAGTACTTC. Combining the CDR3 with reference TRBV14 and TRBJ2-4 gives the whole variable domain EAGVTQFPSHSVIEKGQTVTLRCDPISGHDNLYWYRRVMGKEIKFLLHFVKESKQDESGMPNNRFLAERTGGTYSTLKVQPAELEDSGVYFCASSRGGTNNIQYFGAGTRLSVL.

The V and J genes are TRBV30 and TRBJ2-3, with D possibly being TRBD2 (5 bases). This CDR3 comprises 15 residues. Trimming pared 0 bases from V and 0 bases from J, leaving 10 bases between. The V gene's germline CDR1 is GTSNPN and CDR2 SVGIG (reference sequence). This chain's CDR3 is CAWSVAVWSTDTQYF. CDR3 DNA: TGTGCCTGGAGTGTAGCGGTCTGGAGCACAGATACGCAGTATTTT.

V and J are TRBV9 and TRBJ2-7, with D possibly matching TRBD1 (5 bases). The CDR3 is 14 residues long. The V and J ends lost 4 bases and 0 bases respectively, with 11 bases between them. The V gene's germline CDR1 is SGDLS and CDR2 YYNGEE. This CDR3 is CASSSGHFSYEQYF. The CDR3, as DNA: TGTGCCAGCAGCTCAGGGCATTTCTCCTACGAGCAGTACTTC.

This clone was seen more than once but under ten times. The V call is TRBV5-1, the J call TRBJ2-5, with 8 bases identical to TRBD1. The CDR3 runs to 15 residues. Per germline, CDR1 SGHRS and CDR2 YFSETQ. J gave up 4 bases and V 4 bases, and 9 bases lay outside the gene matches. The DNA for the CDR3 is TGCGCCAGCAGCCTACACACCGGGACAGGAGAGACCCAGTACTTC. Translation: CASSLHTGTGETQYF.